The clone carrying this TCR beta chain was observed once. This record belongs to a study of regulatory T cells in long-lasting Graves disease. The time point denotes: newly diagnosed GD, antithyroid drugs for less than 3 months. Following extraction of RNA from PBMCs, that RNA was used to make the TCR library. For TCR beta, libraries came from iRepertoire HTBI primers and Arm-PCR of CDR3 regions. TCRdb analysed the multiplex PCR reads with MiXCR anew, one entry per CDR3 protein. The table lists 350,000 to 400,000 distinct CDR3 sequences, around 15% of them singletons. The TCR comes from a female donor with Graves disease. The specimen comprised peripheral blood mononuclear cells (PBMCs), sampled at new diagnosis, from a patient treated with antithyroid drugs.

CDR3 in DNA: TGTGCCAGCAGCGACTGGACTAGCGGGACAGCGGCCGGGGAGCTGTTTTTT. It encodes CASSDWTSGTAAGELFF. The chain joins TRBV6-1 to TRBJ2-2, with 12 positions matching TRBD2. CDR3 length: 17 amino acids. J was trimmed by 6 bases and V by 6 bases; bases with no gene match: 11. The germline V gene encodes CDR1 MNHNS and CDR2 SASEGT.